This T cell receptor (beta chain) was documented in a study of T cell responses to AZD1222 COVID-19 vaccine. Broader study findings: Only 5 to 7 individuals given AZD1222 were seropositive at baseline. CD4 TCRs covered the whole spike, strongest at regions 160-218 and 743-854.

The assay was immunoSEQ multiplex PCR, and TCRdb's table has in-frame clones only and misses some. The table lists more than 95,000 clones, 75% to 90% of them singletons. On this clone: Its antigen remains unidentified.

Trimming shortened V by 4 bases and J by 7 bases, and 14 bases separated the two germline ends. The CDR3 length is 14 residues. Germline loops: CDR1 SGHRS, CDR2 YFSETQ. V usage is TRBV5-1 and J usage is TRBJ1-4; maybe TRBD1 (6 bases). The origin of this receptor is an adult who received the AZD1222 COVID-19 vaccine. The input for sequencing was peripheral blood, taken 28 days after the second AZD1222 dose. CDR3 protein: CASSRGEESEKLFF. CDR3 in DNA: TGCGCCAGCAGCAGGGGGGAGGAAAGTGAAAAACTGTTTTTT.